Each of the 10 T cell receptor beta chains below was sequenced from the same sample in a study of long-term antiretroviral therapy in people with HIV. The authors ran the immunoSEQ assay, v3.0, at survey level. Profiling relied on immunoSEQ multiplex PCR, and the TCRdb table lists in-frame clones only, not all of them. The repertoire consists of more than 15,000 clones, with 78% occurring once and the leading ten covering almost 8%. The starting material was unsorted PBMCs, obtained at the start of antiretroviral therapy, before treatment. The receptors derive from a woman aged 40 to 55 with HIV.

CDR3 coding DNA: TGTGCCAGCAGCCAAGATCTACAGGGATCAAAAAACACCATATATTTT. It translates to CASSQDLQGSKNTIYF. J is TRBJ1-3 and V is TRBV4-2; perhaps TRBD1 as D (6 bases). The CDR3 length is 16 residues. Germline V CDR1 and CDR2: LGHNA, YNFKEQ. V lost 0 bases to trimming and J lost 6 bases, with 15 bases between them.

The chain joins TRBV6-6 to TRBJ1-6; no definite D call. Deletions cut 5 bases from V and 7 bases from J, with 9 bases between. Germline CDR1 is MNHNY and CDR2 is SVGAGI (reference sequence). The CDR3 spans 13 residues. CDR3 protein: CASSRQTNSPLHF. As DNA, the CDR3 is TGTGCCAGCAGTCGACAAACAAATTCACCCCTCCACTTT.

The chain joins TRBV30 to TRBJ2-7, with D possibly matching TRBD2 (5 bases). Trimming stripped 0 bases from V and 4 bases from J, with 7 bases between. The CDR3 runs 12 residues. Germline V gene lookup returns CDR1 GTSNPN and CDR2 SVGIG (reference sequence). The CDR3 DNA sequence: TGTGCCTGGAGTGTAGCGGTGTACGAGCAGTACTTC. Residues: CAWSVAVYEQYF.

This clone was detected only once. V and J are TRBV5-1 and TRBJ2-2; D gene unclear. Germline CDR1 is SGHRS and CDR2 is YFSETQ. The V gene lost 3 bases and the J gene lost 7 bases, with 10 bases spanning the gap. The CDR3 spans 13 residues. The CDR3: CASSSTGNGELFF. Written as DNA, the CDR3 is TGCGCCAGCAGCTCGACGGGCAACGGGGAGCTGTTTTTT.

V usage is TRBV7-8 and J usage is TRBJ1-2; tentative D call: TRBD1 (5 bases). Germline CDR1 is SGHVS and CDR2 is FQNEAQ. V was trimmed by 1 base and J by 2 bases, leaving 8 bases between them. The CDR3 covers 14 residues. The CDR3 region is CASSLGRQNYGYTF. The CDR3 DNA reads as TGTGCCAGCAGCTTAGGTCGACAGAACTATGGCTACACCTTC.

This rearrangement joins TRBV9 to TRBJ1-5; D not resolved. CDR1 and CDR2 (germline): SGDLS, YYNGEE. V lost 3 bases and J lost 0, with 7 bases in between. This CDR3 contains 14 residues. The CDR3 region is CASSGDYSNQPQHF. The CDR3 DNA follows: TGTGCCAGCAGCGGGGATTATAGCAATCAGCCCCAGCATTTT. The full variable domain, with the rest looked up from reference TRBV9 and TRBJ1-5, is DSGVTQTPKHLITATGQRVTLRCSPRSGDLSVYWYQQSLDQGLQFLIQYYNGEERAKGNILERFSAQQFPDLHSELNLSSLELGDSALYFCASSGDYSNQPQHFGDGTRLSIL.

This clone was recorded a few times. The gene calls are TRBV6-1 and TRBJ1-5, with 11 bases that match TRBD1. This CDR3 is 15 amino acids long. Germline assignment: CDR1 MNHNS and CDR2 SASEGT. Losses at the gene ends were 3 bases for V and 5 bases for J; bases not matched to a gene: 3. The CDR3 protein is CASSDWGQGDQPQHF. The DNA of the CDR3 is TGTGCCAGCAGTGATTGGGGACAGGGGGATCAGCCCCAGCATTTT.

The V and J genes are TRBV2 and TRBJ1-1, with D perhaps matching TRBD1 (5 bases). The CDR3 is made up of 14 amino acids. The V and J ends lost 2 bases and 5 bases respectively, with 12 bases between them. CDR1 SNHLY and CDR2 FYNNEI come from the germline V gene. CDR3 residues: CASSEQGLFTEAFF. The CDR3 DNA reads TGTGCCAGCAGTGAACAGGGTTTGTTTACTGAAGCTTTCTTT.

This clone was seen more than once but under ten times. This chain joins TRBV5-1 and TRBJ1-6; TRBD1 matches 7 bases. The trim removed 4 bases at V and 7 bases at J, leaving 8 bases unmatched. From germline, CDR1 is SGHRS and CDR2 YFSETQ. The CDR3 has 15 amino acids. The CDR3 reads CASSLVPGQNSPLHF. CDR3 sequence (DNA): TGCGCCAGCAGCCTGGTACCGGGACAGAATTCACCCCTCCACTTT.

The V gene is TRBV27, the J gene TRBJ2-7, with D perhaps being TRBD1 or TRBD2 (6 bases each). There are 14 residues in the CDR3. Per the germline V gene, CDR1 is MNHEY and CDR2 is SMNVEV (reference sequence). V lost 4 bases, J lost 4 bases, and 14 bases lay in between. The CDR3 loop reads CASSYSGGGYEQYF. CDR3 coding DNA: TGTGCCAGCAGTTACTCCGGGGGCGGATACGAGCAGTACTTC.